These 31 T cell receptor beta chains were sequenced from one sample in a study of T cell responses to AZD1222 COVID-19 vaccine (dated by TCRdb to the early 2020s). The time point label here, explained by the study, means: about 28 days (+/-7) after the second vaccine dose. The library relied on the immunoSEQ multiplex PCR assay. TCRdb carries this immuneACCESS record with in-frame sequences only. Its versions omit some clonotypes, under half of them owing to an unresolved V gene in the studies checked, with the rest unexplained. In all, the sample holds 15,000 to 20,000 clones, and just under 90% of those were seen once. Together, the top ten hold over 8% of the sample. Sequenced here: peripheral blood, sampled 28 days after the second AZD1222 dose. Receptors were obtained from an adult who received the AZD1222 COVID-19 vaccine.

This chain connects TRBV10-3 to TRBJ2-1; 7 bases match TRBD2. The CDR3 covers 14 residues. CDR1 and CDR2 from the germline V gene are ENHRY and SYGVKD. V lost 10 bases to trimming and J lost 2 bases; unmatched junction nucleotides: 8. CDR3 DNA: TGTGCCAGTGCCGGGAGGACGACCTACAATGAGCAGTTCTTC. Its protein is CASAGRTTYNEQFF.

The count of this clone is one. The chain recombines TRBV2 with TRBJ2-1; 10 bases match TRBD2. The CDR3 is 14 residues long. Germline CDR1 and CDR2: SNHLY and FYNNEI. V dropped 4 bases and J dropped 7; count of bases not matched to a gene: 4. The CDR3 region is CASSGSSGGNEQFF. The CDR3 DNA follows: TGTGCCAGCAGTGGTTCTAGCGGGGGAAATGAGCAGTTCTTC.

This clone came up once. This chain joins TRBV10-3 and TRBJ1-2, with D unclear. Germline CDR1 reads ENHRY; CDR2 reads SYGVKD. The length of the CDR3 is 14 residues. V was cut by 0 bases and J by 6 bases, with 11 bases left in between. The CDR3 here is CAISESGSSDGYTF. CDR3 nucleotides: TGTGCCATCAGTGAGTCAGGATCAAGCGATGGCTACACCTTC.

This clone came up once. This CDR3 is CASSQDLRGNQPQHF. CDR3 nucleotides: TGTGCCAGCAGCCAAGATCTTAGGGGGAATCAGCCCCAGCATTTT. The chain carries TRBV3-1 (or the pseudogene TRBV3-2) and TRBJ1-5; a possible D gene is TRBD1 (6 bases). Trimming removed 0 bases at V and 4 bases at J, with 10 bases between. CDR1 and CDR2 from the germline V gene are LGHDT and YNNKEL (reference sequence). The CDR3 sequence is 15 residues long.

The chain is built from TRBV11-2 and TRBJ2-4; 10 nucleotides match TRBD2. CDR3 length: 18 residues. V gave up 1 base and J gave up 0 bases; unmatched junction bases: 6. The germline CDR1 and CDR2 sequences are SGHAT and FQNNGV. The CDR3 is CASSLAAGGLLAKNIQYF. CDR3 in DNA: TGTGCCAGCAGCTTAGCAGCGGGAGGGCTACTAGCCAAAAACATTCAGTACTTC.

This sequence joins TRBV2 and TRBJ1-2; D call uncertain. The CDR3 covers 13 residues. The ends were cut back, 4 bases at V and 4 bases at J, with 10 bases in the middle. The V gene's germline CDR1 is SNHLY and CDR2 FYNNEI. CDR3 coding DNA: TGTGCCAGCAGTGTAACGGAGATCTATGGCTACACCTTC. This codes for CASSVTEIYGYTF.

The V gene is TRBV7-9, the J gene TRBJ1-4; 7 positions agree with TRBD1. The germline CDR1 and CDR2 sequences are SEHNR and FQNEAQ (reference sequence). V was clipped by 6 bases and J by 5 bases; unmatched bases: 6. This CDR3 comprises 14 residues. CDR3 sequence: CASSTGQKNEKLFF. The CDR3 bases are TGTGCCAGCAGTACGGGACAGAAAAATGAAAAACTGTTTTTT.

The genes are TRBV6-1 and TRBJ2-1; D is tentatively TRBD1 or TRBD2 (7 bases each). The CDR3 has 16 amino acids. With 3 bases removed from V and 3 bases from J, the gap between germline ends came to 15 bases. Per the germline V gene, CDR1 is MNHNS and CDR2 is SASEGT. Here the CDR3 reads CASSDWGGQLYNEQFF. As DNA, the CDR3 is TGTGCCAGCAGTGATTGGGGGGGACAGCTCTACAATGAGCAGTTCTTC.

This clone was picked up a small number of times. The V and J genes are TRBV9 and TRBJ2-3; D tentatively fits TRBD1 or TRBD2 (5 bases each). Trimming cost V 5 bases and J 6 bases, with 10 bases left between them. The CDR3 runs to 12 residues. Looked up from germline, CDR1 is SGDLS and CDR2 is YYNGEE. For the CDR3, the DNA is TGTGCCAGCAGTGGGACCAACGATACGCAGTATTTT. Translation: CASSGTNDTQYF.

The chain carries TRBV5-1 and TRBJ1-2; no definite D call. Germline V lookup: CDR1 SGHRS, CDR2 YFSETQ. This CDR3 region has 15 residues. Trimming took 5 bases from V and 1 from J, leaving 15 bases between them. The CDR3 DNA is TGCGCCAGCAGTCCAAACCCAGATTTTAACTATGGCTACACCTTC. It codes for CASSPNPDFNYGYTF. The full variable domain, in which reference TRBV5-1 and TRBJ1-2 provide the parts outside the CDR3, is KAGVTQTPRYLIKTRGQQVTLSCSPISGHRSVSWYQQTPGQGLQFLFEYFSETQRNKGNFPGRFSGRQFSNSRSEMNVSTLELGDSALYLCASSPNPDFNYGYTFGSGTRLTVV.

This clone has only one observation. The chain carries TRBV7-9 and TRBJ2-3; D gene uncertain. Germline CDR1 and CDR2: SEHNR and FQNEAQ (reference sequence). CDR3 length: 12 residues. Trimming shortened V by 6 bases and J by 5 bases, and 9 bases separated the two germline ends. The DNA for the CDR3 is TGTGCCAGCAGTCATGAGCGAGATACGCAGTATTTT. Its protein is CASSHERDTQYF.

Here the CDR3 DNA reads TGCAGCGTTGAACAGGGAGGAAACACCATATATTTT. Translation gives CSVEQGGNTIYF. The V and J genes are TRBV29-1 and TRBJ1-3; perhaps TRBD1 as D (5 bases). The germline V gene encodes CDR1 SQVTM and CDR2 ANQGSEA. The CDR3 totals 12 residues. V was clipped by 2 bases and J by 4 bases, with 6 bases between them.

This clone was observed a single time. The V gene is TRBV3-1 (or the pseudogene TRBV3-2), the J gene TRBJ2-1; D possibly corresponds to TRBD1 (6 bases). The CDR3 totals 15 residues. Germline V gene data show CDR1 as LGHDT and CDR2 as YNNKEL (reference sequence). V was trimmed by 4 bases and J by 4 bases, leaving 14 bases between them. CDR3 region: CASSRTGWGYNEQFF. For the CDR3, the DNA is TGTGCCAGCAGCCGAACAGGGTGGGGTTACAATGAGCAGTTCTTC.

The rearrangement links TRBV5-1 to TRBJ2-1; TRBD2 is a possible D gene (6 bases). Per the germline V gene, CDR1 is SGHRS and CDR2 is YFSETQ. Trimming left V 0 bases short and J 6 bases short, with 13 bases between. The CDR3 has 15 amino acids. DNA for the CDR3: TGCGCCAGCAGCTTGGATATCTGGGGGGTCAATGAGCAGTTCTTC. Its protein is CASSLDIWGVNEQFF.

This rearrangement joins TRBV7-6 to TRBJ1-6; a weak D match, TRBD1 (5 bases). V was clipped by 0 bases and J by 10 bases, with 22 bases between them. Germline values: CDR1 SGHVS, CDR2 FNYEAQ. The CDR3 extends over 18 amino acids. The CDR3: CASSLADPAGTSNSPLHF. CDR3 coding DNA: TGTGCCAGCAGCTTAGCGGATCCCGCGGGGACTTCTAACTCACCCCTCCACTTT.

The chain couples TRBV5-6 to TRBJ1-5; D call uncertain. The V end was cut by 4 bases, the J end by 2 bases, with 16 bases between. This CDR3 spans 16 amino acids. The germline V gene encodes CDR1 SGHDT and CDR2 YYEEEE. The CDR3 loop is CASSAGSGVRNQPQHF. DNA for the CDR3: TGTGCCAGCAGCGCTGGGTCGGGTGTACGCAATCAGCCCCAGCATTTT.

The chain recombines TRBV6-5 with TRBJ2-2, with 11 bases lining up with TRBD2. V dropped 6 bases and J dropped 6; count of bases not matched to a gene: 6. The CDR3 sequence is 15 residues long. From germline, CDR1 is MNHEY and CDR2 SVGAGI. The CDR3 DNA reads as TGTGCCAGCAGCGGACTAGCGGGTTACTCCGGGGAGCTGTTTTTT. Its translation is CASSGLAGYSGELFF.

V gene TRBV9 combines with J gene TRBJ2-6; D is undetermined. Between the trimmed V and J ends, which lost 2 bases and 0 bases, there was a span of 6 bases. In germline, CDR1 is SGDLS, CDR2 YYNGEE. The CDR3 spans 15 residues. The CDR3 loop reads CASSVQNSGANVLTF. The CDR3, as DNA: TGTGCCAGCAGCGTTCAGAACTCTGGGGCCAACGTCCTGACTTTC.

The rearrangement links TRBV2 to TRBJ2-5; D remains ambiguous. With 4 bases removed from V and 2 bases from J, the gap between germline ends came to 8 bases. Germline V gene sequence: CDR1 SNHLY, CDR2 FYNNEI. The CDR3 loop spans 13 amino acids. The CDR3 bases are TGTGCCAGCAGTGGAAATACACAAGAGACCCAGTACTTC. It codes for CASSGNTQETQYF. The whole variable domain, remainder taken from reference TRBV2 and TRBJ2-5, is EPEVTQTPSHQVTQMGQEVILRCVPISNHLYFYWYRQILGQKVEFLVSFYNNEISEKSEIFDDQFSVERPDGSNFTLKIRSTKLEDSAMYFCASSGNTQETQYFGPGTRLLVL.

This sequence joins TRBV4-1 and TRBJ1-2; no firm D call. Trimming shortened V by 0 bases and J by 2 bases, and 7 bases separated the two germline ends. Germline V CDR1 and CDR2: MGHRA, YSYEKL. The CDR3 contains 14 residues. The CDR3 nucleotides read TGCGCCAGCAGCCAAGACACGGGCAACTATGGCTACACCTTC. Its translation is CASSQDTGNYGYTF.

The chain is built from TRBV6-6 and TRBJ1-2; D uncertain. Germline-derived CDR1 and CDR2 are MNHNY and SVGAGI (reference sequence). Trimming shortened V by 6 bases and J by 7 bases, and 9 bases separated the two germline ends. The CDR3 loop spans 11 amino acids. The CDR3 DNA is TGTGCCAGCAGCCCCAGAGTTGGCTACACCTTC. Translating gives CASSPRVGYTF.

This chain links TRBV3-1 (or the pseudogene TRBV3-2) with TRBJ1-2; no clear D. V was shortened by 4 bases and J by 4 bases, with 7 bases between the two germline ends. The CDR3 extends over 12 amino acids. The germline V gene encodes CDR1 LGHDT and CDR2 YNNKEL (reference sequence). The CDR3 spells CASSLSGYGYTF. The CDR3 DNA reads as TGTGCCAGCAGCCTGTCAGGCTATGGCTACACCTTC.

This clone was counted only a few times. The V and J genes are TRBV7-8 and TRBJ2-1; TRBD1 is a possible D gene (5 bases). Germline V gene data show CDR1 as SGHVS and CDR2 as FQNEAQ. This CDR3 has 15 amino acids. Trimming shortened V by 5 bases and J by 3 bases, and 14 bases separated the two germline ends. The DNA of the CDR3 is TGTGCCAGCAGCCCCCAAGGGGCCGGCTACAATGAGCAGTTCTTC. Translation: CASSPQGAGYNEQFF.

This clone turned up a few times. The genes are TRBV30 and TRBJ1-4; D is uncertain. With 0 bases removed from V and 16 bases from J, the gap between germline ends came to 12 bases. The CDR3 consists of 11 residues. CDR1 and CDR2 from the germline V gene are GTSNPN and SVGIG (reference sequence). The CDR3, as DNA: TGTGCCTGGAGTGTAGGCCCAGAGCCGTTTTTT. This encodes CAWSVGPEPFF.

V and J are TRBV11-3 and TRBJ2-2; the D gene is possibly TRBD1 (5 bases). Trimming left V 5 bases short and J 8 bases short, with 12 bases between. This CDR3 is 13 amino acids long. Germline CDR1 reads SGHNT; CDR2 reads YENEEA. The CDR3 sequence: CASSAAGWGELFF. CDR3 DNA: TGTGCCAGCAGCGCCGCAGGGTGGGGGGAGCTGTTTTTT.

This chain uses TRBV12-3 or TRBV12-4 with TRBJ1-6; D not certain. The CDR3 spans 13 residues. Between the trimmed V and J ends, which lost 0 bases and 10 bases, there was a span of 7 bases. The CDR3 DNA follows: TGTGCCAGCAGTTTAGCTTTGGGGTCACCCCTCCACTTT. Translating it yields CASSLALGSPLHF.

The CDR3 protein is CASSEPGQSSGNTIYF. CDR3 nucleotides: TGTGCCAGCAGCGAACCGGGACAGAGCTCTGGAAACACCATATATTTT. The chain links TRBV5-4 to TRBJ1-3, with 7 nucleotides matching TRBD1. The V gene's germline CDR1 is SGHNT and CDR2 YYREEE (reference sequence). The junction had 7 bases not matched to a gene; V was cut back by 4 bases and J by 0 bases. The CDR3 runs to 16 residues.

The J gene is TRBJ1-6, the V gene TRBV30; D is unclear. The CDR3 loop spans 14 amino acids. From germline, CDR1 is GTSNPN and CDR2 SVGIG (reference sequence). V lost 7 bases and J lost 0, with 10 bases in between. Here the CDR3 DNA reads TGTGCCTCCCACAGAGACTCCTATAATTCACCCCTCCACTTT. Translated: CASHRDSYNSPLHF.

The rearrangement links TRBV6-1 to TRBJ2-2; TRBD2 matches 14 bases. Germline values: CDR1 MNHNS, CDR2 SASEGT. This CDR3 has 16 amino acids. J was trimmed by 4 bases and V by 4 bases; bases with no gene match: 2. The CDR3 is CASSGGTSGGTGELFF. Here the CDR3 DNA reads TGTGCCAGCAGTGGCGGGACTAGCGGGGGCACCGGGGAGCTGTTTTTT.

The V gene is TRBV27, the J gene TRBJ2-1, with 8 positions matching TRBD1. This CDR3 comprises 15 residues. J gave up 7 bases and V 1 base, and 6 bases lay outside the gene matches. Germline loops: CDR1 MNHEY, CDR2 SMNVEV (reference sequence). The chain's CDR3 is CASSLFGTGSNEQFF. DNA of the CDR3: TGTGCCAGCAGTTTATTTGGGACAGGCTCAAATGAGCAGTTCTTC.

The chain uses TRBV7-9 and TRBJ1-3, with D possibly matching TRBD1 (5 bases). Trimming left V 3 bases short and J 0 bases short, with 9 bases between. The CDR3 is made up of 15 amino acids. Looked up from germline, CDR1 is SEHNR and CDR2 is FQNEAQ (reference sequence). This CDR3 reads CASSFRGGSGNTIYF. DNA for the CDR3: TGTGCCAGCAGCTTCCGGGGGGGCTCTGGAAACACCATATATTTT.